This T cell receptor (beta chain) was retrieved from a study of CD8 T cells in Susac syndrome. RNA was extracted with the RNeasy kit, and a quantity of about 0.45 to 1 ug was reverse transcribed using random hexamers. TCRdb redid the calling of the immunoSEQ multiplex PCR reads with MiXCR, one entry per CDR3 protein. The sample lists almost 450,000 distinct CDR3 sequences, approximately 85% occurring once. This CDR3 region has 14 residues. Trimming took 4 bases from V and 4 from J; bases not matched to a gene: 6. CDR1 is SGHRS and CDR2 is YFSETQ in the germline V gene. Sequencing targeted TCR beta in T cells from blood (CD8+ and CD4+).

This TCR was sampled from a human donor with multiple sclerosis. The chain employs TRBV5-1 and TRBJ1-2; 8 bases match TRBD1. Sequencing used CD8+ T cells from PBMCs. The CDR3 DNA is TGCGCCAGCAGCCTTACAGGGGGGGCCTATGGCTACACCTTC. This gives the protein CASSLTGGAYGYTF.